This T cell receptor beta chain is from a study of blood T cell repertoires in COVID-19. The CDR3 sequence is 14 residues long. With V trimmed by 3 bases and J by 5 bases, 7 bases remained unmatched. In germline, CDR1 is SGHDT, CDR2 YYEEEE. Only in-frame clones appear in the TCRdb table, and some are missing; sequencing was by immunoSEQ multiplex PCR. The sample lists approximately 80,000 clones, 86% occurring once. This clone was counted a few times. Material for sequencing was peripheral blood. The receptor was isolated from a man aged 50 or older with active COVID-19. V is TRBV5-6 and J is TRBJ2-5; 7 bases are a match to TRBD1. The CDR3 region is CASSSLTGSETQYF. The CDR3 DNA sequence: TGTGCCAGCAGCTCCCTGACAGGGTCGGAGACCCAGTACTTC.